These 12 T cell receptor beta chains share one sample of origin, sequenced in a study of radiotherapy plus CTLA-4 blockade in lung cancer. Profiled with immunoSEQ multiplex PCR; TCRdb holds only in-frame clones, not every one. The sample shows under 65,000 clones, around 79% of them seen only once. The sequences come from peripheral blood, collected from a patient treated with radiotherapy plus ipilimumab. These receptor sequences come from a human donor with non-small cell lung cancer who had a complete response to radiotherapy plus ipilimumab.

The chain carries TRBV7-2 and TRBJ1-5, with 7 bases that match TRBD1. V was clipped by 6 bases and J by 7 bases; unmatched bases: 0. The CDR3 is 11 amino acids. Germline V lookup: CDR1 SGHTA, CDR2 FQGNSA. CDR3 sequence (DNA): TGTGCCAGCAGACAGGGGCAGCCCCAGCATTTT. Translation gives CASRQGQPQHF.

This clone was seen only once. CDR3 residues: CASSLAANSPLHF. The CDR3 coding sequence is TGCGCCAGCAGCTTGGCCGCGAATTCACCCCTCCACTTT. The chain combines TRBV5-1 with TRBJ1-6; D uncertain. Trimming cost V 0 bases and J 7 bases, with 5 bases left between them. The CDR3 has 13 residues. Germline V gene data show CDR1 as SGHRS and CDR2 as YFSETQ.

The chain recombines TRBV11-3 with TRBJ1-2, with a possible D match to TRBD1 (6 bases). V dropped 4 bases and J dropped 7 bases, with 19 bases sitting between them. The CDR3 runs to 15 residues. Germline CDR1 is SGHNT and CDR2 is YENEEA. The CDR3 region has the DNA TGTGCCAGCAGCTCCCGGGCAGGGGTAATTGGTGGCTACACCTTC. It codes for CASSSRAGVIGGYTF.

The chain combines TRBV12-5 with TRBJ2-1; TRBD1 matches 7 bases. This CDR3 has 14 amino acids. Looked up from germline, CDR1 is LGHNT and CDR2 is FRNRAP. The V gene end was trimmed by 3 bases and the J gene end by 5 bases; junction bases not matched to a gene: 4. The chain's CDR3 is CASGFKGADNEQFF. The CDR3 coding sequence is TGTGCTAGTGGTTTTAAGGGGGCGGACAATGAGCAGTTCTTC.

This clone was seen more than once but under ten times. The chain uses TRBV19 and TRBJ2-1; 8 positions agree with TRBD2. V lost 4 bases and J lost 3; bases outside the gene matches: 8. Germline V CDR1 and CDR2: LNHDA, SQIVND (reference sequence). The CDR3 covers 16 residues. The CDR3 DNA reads TGTGCCAGTAGTAATACTCCGGGACTAGTCTACAATGAGCAGTTCTTC. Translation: CASSNTPGLVYNEQFF.

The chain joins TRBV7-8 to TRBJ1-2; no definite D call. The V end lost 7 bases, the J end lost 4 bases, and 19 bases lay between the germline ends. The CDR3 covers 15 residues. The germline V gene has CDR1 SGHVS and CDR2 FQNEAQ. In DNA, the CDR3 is TGTGCCAGCAAACCGGTGGGTACAGAGGGCTATGGCTACACCTTC. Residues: CASKPVGTEGYGYTF. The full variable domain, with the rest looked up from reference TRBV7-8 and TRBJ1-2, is GAGVSQSPRYKVAKRGQDVALRCDPISGHVSLFWYQQALGQGPEFLTYFQNEAQLDKSGLPSDRFFAERPEGSVSTLKIQRTQQEDSAVYLCASKPVGTEGYGYTFGSGTRLTVV.

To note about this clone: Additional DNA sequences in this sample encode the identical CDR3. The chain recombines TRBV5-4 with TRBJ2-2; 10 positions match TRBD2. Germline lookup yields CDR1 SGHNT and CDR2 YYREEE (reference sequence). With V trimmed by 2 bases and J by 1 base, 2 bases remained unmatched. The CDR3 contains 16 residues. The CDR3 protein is CASSLPSGGNTGELFF. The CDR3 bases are TGTGCCAGCAGCTTACCTAGCGGGGGGAACACCGGGGAGCTGTTTTTT.

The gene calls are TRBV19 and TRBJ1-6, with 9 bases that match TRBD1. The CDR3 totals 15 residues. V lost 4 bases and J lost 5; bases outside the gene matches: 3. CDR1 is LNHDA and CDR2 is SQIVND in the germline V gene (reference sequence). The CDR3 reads CASSTRTGDNSPLHF. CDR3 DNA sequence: TGTGCCAGTAGTACCCGGACAGGGGATAATTCACCCCTCCACTTT.

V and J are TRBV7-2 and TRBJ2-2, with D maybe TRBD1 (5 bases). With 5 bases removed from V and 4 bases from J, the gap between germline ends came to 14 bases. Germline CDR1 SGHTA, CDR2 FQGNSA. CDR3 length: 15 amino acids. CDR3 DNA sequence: TGTGCCAGCAGCGCCTACCCCAGGGTCACCGGGGAGCTGTTTTTT. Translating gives CASSAYPRVTGELFF.

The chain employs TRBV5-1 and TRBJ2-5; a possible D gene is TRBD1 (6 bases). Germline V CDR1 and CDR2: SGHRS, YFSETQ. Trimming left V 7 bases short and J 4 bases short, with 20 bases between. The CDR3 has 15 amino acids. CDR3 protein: CASRSGTLYLETQYF. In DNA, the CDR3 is TGCGCCAGCCGATCCGGGACACTATACTTAGAGACCCAGTACTTC.

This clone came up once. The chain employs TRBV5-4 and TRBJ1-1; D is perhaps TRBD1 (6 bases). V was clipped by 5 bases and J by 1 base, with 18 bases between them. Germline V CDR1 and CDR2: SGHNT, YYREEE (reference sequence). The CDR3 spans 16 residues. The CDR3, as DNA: TGTGCCAGCAGACCTCCTCGGGGGGCGCGGAACACTGAAGCTTTCTTT. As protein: CASRPPRGARNTEAFF.

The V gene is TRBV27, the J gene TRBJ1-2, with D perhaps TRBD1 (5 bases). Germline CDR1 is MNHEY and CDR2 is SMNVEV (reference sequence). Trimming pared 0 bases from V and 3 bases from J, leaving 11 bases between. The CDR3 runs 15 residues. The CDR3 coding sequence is TGTGCCAGCAGTTTATCAGGCAGGGCCTACTATGGCTACACCTTC. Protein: CASSLSGRAYYGYTF.